These T cell receptor beta chains were read from a single sample in a study of blood T cells in healthy people across ages. TCRdb reprocessed the 5' RACE reads with MiXCR, giving one entry per CDR3 protein. The profile shows about a million distinct CDR3 sequences, about 48% of them singletons. The sample was blood. The origin of the receptors is a man aged 25-40 years in good health. The CDR3 runs from the conserved cysteine through the conserved F or W. Each record gives: CDR3 DNA, CDR3 protein, J gene, CDR3 length, V gene, clone size, D gene. D genes are given only for firm matches. Size is omitted from some rows. Given values are once, few, many or a class for expanded clones.

TGTGCCATCAGTGGGGTACAGGGAGTGTCTTACGAGCAGTACTTC CAISGVQGVSYEQYF TRBJ2-7 15 TRBV10-3 - -
TGTGCCAGCAGCCCATACAGGGAAACCTCCTACAATGAGCAGTTCTTC CASSPYRETSYNEQFF TRBJ2-1 16 TRBV28 few -
TGCAGTGCTGCCCCCAGGGGGATCTCCTACGAGCAGTACTTC CSAAPRGISYEQYF TRBJ2-7 14 TRBV20-1 - TRBD1
TGTGCCAGCAGTTTATCATATACTACTGCAATCCGGTCCACGCAGTACTTC CASSLSYTTAIRSTQYF TRBJ2-7 17 TRBV27 - -
TGTGCCAGCAGCGTTCGACAGGGACCCTATTCACCCCTCCACTTT CASSVRQGPYSPLHF TRBJ1-6 15 TRBV7-6 - TRBD1
TGTGCCAGCAGTTCAACGTGGGACAGGGGGTACCCCTACGAGCAGTACTTC CASSSTWDRGYPYEQYF TRBJ2-7 17 TRBV28 - TRBD1
TGTGCCAGCAGTTCCCCCGACAGAAAAGAGACCCAGTACTTC CASSSPDRKETQYF TRBJ2-5 14 TRBV28 - -
TGTGCCACTGGGGCGGTCCAGAGCTCCTACAATGAGCAGTTCTTC CATGAVQSSYNEQFF TRBJ2-1 15 TRBV11-2 - -
TGTGCCAGCAGTCGACAGGGGCTCAACACCGGGGAGCTGTTTTTT CASSRQGLNTGELFF TRBJ2-2 15 TRBV2 - TRBD1
TGCAGCGTGAACCTGTACCAAGAGACCCAGTACTTC CSVNLYQETQYF TRBJ2-5 12 TRBV29-1 - -
TGTGCCATCAGTGAGTCGGGGGGGTCCGCCGTTACGCAGTATTTT CAISESGGSAVTQYF TRBJ2-3 15 TRBV10-3 few TRBD2
TGCGCCAGCAGCTTGGCCCGGGGGGCGGTCTACGAGCAGTACTTC CASSLARGAVYEQYF TRBJ2-7 15 TRBV5-1 - -
TGTGCCGGCAGCCAAGTGAAGGGGGAGCAGTACTTC CAGSQVKGEQYF TRBJ2-5 12 TRBV3-1 - -
TGTGCCAGCAGTTTGTGGGGGGAGCAGTACTTC CASSLWGEQYF TRBJ2-7 11 TRBV28 few -
TGTGCCAGCAGCTACGTGGACAGGGGATACACTGAAGCTTTCTTT CASSYVDRGYTEAFF TRBJ1-1 15 TRBV6-5 - TRBD1
TGCAGTGCTAGTTTGCTAGCGTCCGCAGATACGCAGTATTTT CSASLLASADTQYF TRBJ2-3 14 TRBV20-1 - -
TGCGCCAGCAGCGCTAGGACAGATGCACCTGGCTACACCTTC CASSARTDAPGYTF TRBJ1-2 14 TRBV5-1 - -
TGTGCCAGCAGAGCCACTAGCGGGGGTCCGAATGAGCAGTTCTTC CASRATSGGPNEQFF TRBJ2-1 15 TRBV2 - TRBD2
TGTGCCAGCAGATCTCAGAGTATTAATTCACCCCTCCACTTT CASRSQSINSPLHF TRBJ1-6 14 TRBV7-6 - -
TGTGCCAGCACGGCGGGCGGGGGCGCTGGGGCCAACGTCCTGACTTTC CASTAGGGAGANVLTF TRBJ2-6 16 TRBV2 few -
TGTGCCAGCAGCGTGGGACAGCTAAGCACAGATACGCAGTATTTT CASSVGQLSTDTQYF TRBJ2-3 15 TRBV9 - TRBD1
TGCAGTGCTAGAGATGCAGGGTCCTTCAATCAGCCCCAGCATTTT CSARDAGSFNQPQHF TRBJ1-5 15 TRBV20-1 - -
TGTGCCAGCAGTCCACCTCAGTACGGCGGGCTTCAGCCTCCGGCCCAGTACTTC CASSPPQYGGLQPPAQYF TRBJ2-5 18 TRBV28 few -
TGCAGTGGGACAGGCCCCACAGAGGGCTACACCTTC CSGTGPTEGYTF TRBJ1-2 12 TRBV20-1 once TRBD1
TGTGCCAGCAGCTTCGGGGTCGGTGCAGATACGCAGTATTTT CASSFGVGADTQYF TRBJ2-3 14 TRBV5-5 few -
TGTGCCAGCAGTTATCCGAAAATTACAGGGGGCTCCTACGAGCAGTACTTC CASSYPKITGGSYEQYF TRBJ2-7 17 TRBV6-6 few TRBD1
TGCGCCAGCAGCTTACACGGACAGGGTAACGCCAACGAGCAGTACTTC CASSLHGQGNANEQYF TRBJ2-7 16 TRBV5-1 many TRBD1
TGTGCCATCAGTGAAGATAAGGGGAGCTCCTACAATGAGCAGTTCTTC CAISEDKGSSYNEQFF TRBJ2-1 16 TRBV10-3 - -
TGTGCCAGCAGCTTAGACGGACAGGCCTCCTACGAGCAGTACTTC CASSLDGQASYEQYF TRBJ2-7 15 TRBV7-8 - TRBD1
TGTGCCAGCAACAACCTTAGCGGGGACTCCTACAATGAGCAGTTCTTC CASNNLSGDSYNEQFF TRBJ2-1 16 TRBV2 - TRBD2
TGTGCCAGCAGAAACCTAGCGGAGTTACAAGAGACCCAGTACTTC CASRNLAELQETQYF TRBJ2-5 15 TRBV7-9 few TRBD2
TGCGCCAGCAGCCAAGAAGAGGGGAGGTCCTACGAGCAGTACTTC CASSQEEGRSYEQYF TRBJ2-7 15 TRBV4-1 few -
TGTGCCATCAGTGAGCCCTTTTCAGGAGCGGGGGGGCCGAGAGACGAGCAGTACTTC CAISEPFSGAGGPRDEQYF TRBJ2-7 19 TRBV10-3 - TRBD2
TGTGCCAGCCAACGGGGTCCGGTCACAGATACGCAGTATTTT CASQRGPVTDTQYF TRBJ2-3 14 TRBV2 - -
TGTGCCAGCAGCTGGAACAGGGGGGCACGAGGTACTGAAGCTTTCTTT CASSWNRGARGTEAFF TRBJ1-1 16 TRBV7-2 once TRBD1
TGTGCCAGCAGGAGGGGGACGGTTAGCAATCAGCCCCAGCATTTT CASRRGTVSNQPQHF TRBJ1-5 15 TRBV2 - -
TGCAGCGTTGAAGGGACAGGGACCCTCGGGCAGTACTTC CSVEGTGTLGQYF TRBJ2-7 13 TRBV29-1 few TRBD1
TGTGCCAGCAGCCAGGGGGGGCAGGGAGTAGCCAAAAACATTCAGTACTTC CASSQGGQGVAKNIQYF TRBJ2-4 17 TRBV3-1 - -
TGTGCCAGCAGCTTACCACAGACAGCCAAAAACATTCAGTACTTC CASSLPQTAKNIQYF TRBJ2-4 15 TRBV7-3 few -
TGCAGCGTTGCCAGCGGGGGGCATGAGACGCAGTATTTT CSVASGGHETQYF TRBJ2-3 13 TRBV29-1 - TRBD2
TGCAGCGCCCGCCCAGGGAATTCCTACGAGCAGTACTTC CSARPGNSYEQYF TRBJ2-7 13 TRBV29-1 - -
TGTGCCAGCAGCTGCGAATGGGGGAATGAGCAGTACTTC CASSCEWGNEQYF TRBJ2-5 13 TRBV7-2 - -
TGCGCCAGCAGCCAAGATTCAGGGGTCTACGAGCAGTACTTC CASSQDSGVYEQYF TRBJ2-7 14 TRBV4-3 few -
TGCGCCAGCAGCTTCACGCGGGGCACAGATACGCAGTATTTT CASSFTRGTDTQYF TRBJ2-3 14 TRBV5-1 - -
TGTGCCAGCAGCCAAGGGGGTGGAGATACGCAGTATTTT CASSQGGGDTQYF TRBJ2-3 13 TRBV12-3/TRBV12-4 many -
TGTGCCAGCAGTGTCCGGACACAGTATGGCTACACCTTC CASSVRTQYGYTF TRBJ1-2 13 TRBV12-3/TRBV12-4 - -
TGCAGTGCTAGAACAGGGCATTATAGCAATCAGCCCCAGCATTTT CSARTGHYSNQPQHF TRBJ1-5 15 TRBV20-1 - -
TGTGCCATCAGTACCGGGACTAACGTGGGGAATGAGCAGTTCTTC CAISTGTNVGNEQFF TRBJ2-1 15 TRBV10-3 - TRBD2
TGCAGCGTTGATTCCGGGAGGGCCCTCACAGATACGCAGTATTTT CSVDSGRALTDTQYF TRBJ2-3 15 TRBV29-1 - TRBD2
TGCGCCAGCAGCCGGGACCAGACCTACGAGCAGTACTTC CASSRDQTYEQYF TRBJ2-7 13 TRBV4-3 - -
TGCGCCAGCAGCTTGGTAGGAGGGGACAATGGGGATGAGCAGTTCTTC CASSLVGGDNGDEQFF TRBJ2-1 16 TRBV5-1 few -
TGTGCCAGCAGCCCGACAGACAATCAGCCCCAGCATTTT CASSPTDNQPQHF TRBJ1-5 13 TRBV3-1 - -
TGTGCCAGCAGTTCCCCCTATACGGCCCCGGGGGATACCACAGCCTCCTACGAGCAGTACTTC CASSSPYTAPGDTTASYEQYF TRBJ2-7 21 TRBV6-2/TRBV6-3 - -
TGTGCCAGCAGCGCCGAGGGAGCGGGAGTATACAATGAGCAGTTCTTC CASSAEGAGVYNEQFF TRBJ2-1 16 TRBV9 once TRBD2